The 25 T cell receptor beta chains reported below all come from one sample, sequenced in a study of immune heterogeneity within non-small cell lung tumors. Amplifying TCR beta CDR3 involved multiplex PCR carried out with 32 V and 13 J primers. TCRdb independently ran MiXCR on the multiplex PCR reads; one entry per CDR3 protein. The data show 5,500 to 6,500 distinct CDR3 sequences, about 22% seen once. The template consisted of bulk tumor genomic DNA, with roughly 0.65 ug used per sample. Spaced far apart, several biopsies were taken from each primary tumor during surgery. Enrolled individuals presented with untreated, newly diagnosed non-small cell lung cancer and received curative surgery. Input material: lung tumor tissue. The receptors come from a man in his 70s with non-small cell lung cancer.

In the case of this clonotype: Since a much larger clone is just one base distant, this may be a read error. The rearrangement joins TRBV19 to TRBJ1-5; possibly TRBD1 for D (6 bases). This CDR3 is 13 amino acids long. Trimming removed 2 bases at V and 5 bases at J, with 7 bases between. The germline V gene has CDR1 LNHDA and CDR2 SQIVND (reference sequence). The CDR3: CASSISGDQPQHF. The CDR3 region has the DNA TGTGCCAGTAGTATATCAGGGGATCAGCCCCAGCATTTT.

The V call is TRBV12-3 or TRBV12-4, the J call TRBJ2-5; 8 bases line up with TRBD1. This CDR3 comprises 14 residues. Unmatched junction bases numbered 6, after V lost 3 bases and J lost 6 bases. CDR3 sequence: CASSLTGAGKTQYF. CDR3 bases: TGTGCCAGCAGTTTGACAGGGGCGGGAAAGACCCAGTACTTC.

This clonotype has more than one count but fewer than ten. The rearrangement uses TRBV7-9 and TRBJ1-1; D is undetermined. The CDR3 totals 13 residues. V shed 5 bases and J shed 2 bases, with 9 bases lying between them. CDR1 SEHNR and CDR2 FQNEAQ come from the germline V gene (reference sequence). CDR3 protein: CASSQDINTEAFF. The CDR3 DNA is TGTGCCAGCAGCCAAGACATAAACACTGAAGCTTTCTTT.

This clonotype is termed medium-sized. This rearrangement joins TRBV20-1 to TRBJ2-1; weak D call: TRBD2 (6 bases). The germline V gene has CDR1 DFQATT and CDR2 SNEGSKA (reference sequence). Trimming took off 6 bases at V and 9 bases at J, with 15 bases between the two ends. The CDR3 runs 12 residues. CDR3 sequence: CSAISGSTEQFF. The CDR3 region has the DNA TGCAGTGCCATTAGCGGATCAACTGAGCAGTTCTTC.

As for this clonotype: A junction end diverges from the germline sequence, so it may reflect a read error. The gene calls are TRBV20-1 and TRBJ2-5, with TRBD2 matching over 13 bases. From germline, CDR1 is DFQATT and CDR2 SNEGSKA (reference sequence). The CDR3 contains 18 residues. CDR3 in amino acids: CSASTSIGLAGAQEAQYF. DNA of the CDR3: TGCAGTGCTTCTACCTCCATAGGACTAGCGGGAGCCCAAGAGGCCCAGTACTTC.

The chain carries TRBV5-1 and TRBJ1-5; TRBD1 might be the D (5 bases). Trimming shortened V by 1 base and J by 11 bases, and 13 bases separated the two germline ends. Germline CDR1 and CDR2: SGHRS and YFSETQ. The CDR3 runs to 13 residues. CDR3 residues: CASSLYAGQAQHF. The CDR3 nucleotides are TGCGCCAGCAGCTTGTATGCGGGGCAGGCCCAGCATTTT.

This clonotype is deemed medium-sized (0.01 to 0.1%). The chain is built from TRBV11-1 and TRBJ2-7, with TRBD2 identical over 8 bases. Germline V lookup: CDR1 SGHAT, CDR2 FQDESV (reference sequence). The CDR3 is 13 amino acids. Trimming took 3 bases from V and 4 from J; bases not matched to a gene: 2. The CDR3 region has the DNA TGTGCCAGCAGCTTCGGGAGGGCTTACGAGCAGTACTTC. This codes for CASSFGRAYEQYF.

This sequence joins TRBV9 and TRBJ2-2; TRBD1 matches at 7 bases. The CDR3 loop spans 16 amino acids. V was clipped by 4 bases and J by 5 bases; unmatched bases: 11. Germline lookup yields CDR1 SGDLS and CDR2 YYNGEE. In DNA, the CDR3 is TGTGCCAGCAGCTCCCATCCGGCAGGGGGTACCGGGGAGCTGTTTTTT. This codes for CASSSHPAGGTGELFF.

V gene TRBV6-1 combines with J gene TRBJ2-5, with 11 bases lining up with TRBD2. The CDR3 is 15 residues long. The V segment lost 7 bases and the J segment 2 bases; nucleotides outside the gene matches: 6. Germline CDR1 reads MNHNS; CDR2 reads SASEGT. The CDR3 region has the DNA TGTGCCAGCATCCCGGGACTAGCGGAACAAGAGACCCAGTACTTC. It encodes CASIPGLAEQETQYF.

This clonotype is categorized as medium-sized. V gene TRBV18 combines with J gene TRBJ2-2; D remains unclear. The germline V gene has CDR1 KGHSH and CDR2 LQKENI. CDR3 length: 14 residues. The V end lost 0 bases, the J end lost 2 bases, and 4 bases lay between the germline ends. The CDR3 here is CASSPPSNTGELFF. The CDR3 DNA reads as TGTGCCAGCTCACCACCGTCTAACACCGGGGAGCTGTTTTTT.

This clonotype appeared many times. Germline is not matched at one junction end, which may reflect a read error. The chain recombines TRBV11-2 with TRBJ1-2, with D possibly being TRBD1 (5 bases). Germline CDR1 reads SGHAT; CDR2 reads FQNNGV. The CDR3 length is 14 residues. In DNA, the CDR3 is TGTACCAGCAGCCCTGTCAGGGAGGGGTATGGCTACACCTTC. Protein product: CTSSPVREGYGYTF.

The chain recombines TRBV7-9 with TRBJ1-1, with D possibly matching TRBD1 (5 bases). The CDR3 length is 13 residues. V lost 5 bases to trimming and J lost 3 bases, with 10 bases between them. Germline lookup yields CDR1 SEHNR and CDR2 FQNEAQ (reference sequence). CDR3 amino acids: CASSTRVDTEAFF. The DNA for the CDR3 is TGTGCCAGCAGCACCAGGGTTGACACTGAAGCTTTCTTT.

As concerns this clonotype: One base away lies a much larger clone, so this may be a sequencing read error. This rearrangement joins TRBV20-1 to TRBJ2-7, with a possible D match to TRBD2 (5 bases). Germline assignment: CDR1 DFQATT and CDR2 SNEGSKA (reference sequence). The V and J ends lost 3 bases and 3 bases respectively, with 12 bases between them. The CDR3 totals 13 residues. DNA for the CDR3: TGCAGTGCTAGTATTCCCGGGATCTACGAGCAGTACTTC. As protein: CSASIPGIYEQYF.

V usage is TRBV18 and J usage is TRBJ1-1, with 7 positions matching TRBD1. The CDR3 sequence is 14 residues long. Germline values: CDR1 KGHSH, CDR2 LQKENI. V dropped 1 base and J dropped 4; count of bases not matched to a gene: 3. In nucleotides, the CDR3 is TGTGCCAGCTCACCACGAACAGGGGCCACTGAAGCTTTCTTT. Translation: CASSPRTGATEAFF. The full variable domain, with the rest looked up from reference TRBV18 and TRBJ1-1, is NAGVMQNPRHLVRRRGQEARLRCSPMKGHSHVYWYRQLPEEGLKFMVYLQKENIIDESGMPKERFSAEFPKEGPSILRIQQVVRGDSAAYFCASSPRTGATEAFFGQGTRLTVV.

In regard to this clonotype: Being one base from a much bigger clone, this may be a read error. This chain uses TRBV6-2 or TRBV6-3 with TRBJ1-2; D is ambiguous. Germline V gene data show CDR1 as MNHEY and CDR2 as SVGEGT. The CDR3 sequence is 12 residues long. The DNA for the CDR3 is TGTGCCAGCTGGTCCGGTACCTATAGCTACACCTTC. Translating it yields CASWSGTYSYTF.

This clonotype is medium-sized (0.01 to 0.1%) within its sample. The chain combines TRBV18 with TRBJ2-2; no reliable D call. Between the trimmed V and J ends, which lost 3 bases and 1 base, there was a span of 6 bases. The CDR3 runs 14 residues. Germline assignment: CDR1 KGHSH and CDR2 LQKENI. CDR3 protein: CASSPPKNTGELFF. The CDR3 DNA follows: TGTGCCAGCTCACCCCCCAAGAACACCGGGGAGCTGTTTTTT.

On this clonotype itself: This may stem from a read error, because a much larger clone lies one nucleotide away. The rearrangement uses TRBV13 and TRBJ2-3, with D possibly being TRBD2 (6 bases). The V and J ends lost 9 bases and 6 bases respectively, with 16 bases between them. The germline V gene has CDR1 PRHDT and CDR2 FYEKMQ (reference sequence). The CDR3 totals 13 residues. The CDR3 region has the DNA TGTGCCAGAAGCCTACGGGGAGGCGATACGCAGTATTTT. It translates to CARSLRGGDTQYF.

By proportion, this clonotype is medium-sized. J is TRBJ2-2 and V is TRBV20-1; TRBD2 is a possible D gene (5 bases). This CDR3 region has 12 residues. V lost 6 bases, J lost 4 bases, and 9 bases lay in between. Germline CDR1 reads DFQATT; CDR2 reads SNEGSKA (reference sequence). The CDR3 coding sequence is TGCAGTGCAGATACTAGCACCGGGGAGCTGTTTTTT. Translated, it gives CSADTSTGELFF.

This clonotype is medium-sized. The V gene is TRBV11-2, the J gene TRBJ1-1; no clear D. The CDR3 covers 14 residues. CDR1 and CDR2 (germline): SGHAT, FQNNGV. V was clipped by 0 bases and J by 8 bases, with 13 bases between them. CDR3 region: CASSLEAVVGEAFF. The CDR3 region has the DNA TGTGCCAGCAGCTTAGAAGCTGTTGTGGGGGAAGCTTTCTTT.

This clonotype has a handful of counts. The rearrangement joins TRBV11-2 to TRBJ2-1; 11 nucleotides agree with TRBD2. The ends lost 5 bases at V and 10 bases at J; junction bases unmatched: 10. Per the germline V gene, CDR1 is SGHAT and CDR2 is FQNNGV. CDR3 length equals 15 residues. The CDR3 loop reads CASSPTSGGYREQFF. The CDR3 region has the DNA TGTGCCAGCAGCCCTACTAGCGGGGGCTATCGGGAGCAGTTCTTC.

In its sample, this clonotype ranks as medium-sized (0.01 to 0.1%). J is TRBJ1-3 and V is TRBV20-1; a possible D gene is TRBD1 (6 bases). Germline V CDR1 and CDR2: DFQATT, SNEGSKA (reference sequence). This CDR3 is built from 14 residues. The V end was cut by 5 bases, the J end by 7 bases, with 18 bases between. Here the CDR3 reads CSAAPPGQGNTIYF. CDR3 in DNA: TGCAGTGCTGCCCCCCCTGGGCAGGGGAACACCATATATTTT.

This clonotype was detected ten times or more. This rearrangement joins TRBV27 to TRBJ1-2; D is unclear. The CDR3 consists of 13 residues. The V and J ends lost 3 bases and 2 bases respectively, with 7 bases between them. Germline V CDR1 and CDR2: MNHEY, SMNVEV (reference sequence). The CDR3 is CASSFSVNYGYTF. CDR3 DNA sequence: TGTGCCAGCAGTTTCTCGGTGAACTATGGCTACACCTTC.

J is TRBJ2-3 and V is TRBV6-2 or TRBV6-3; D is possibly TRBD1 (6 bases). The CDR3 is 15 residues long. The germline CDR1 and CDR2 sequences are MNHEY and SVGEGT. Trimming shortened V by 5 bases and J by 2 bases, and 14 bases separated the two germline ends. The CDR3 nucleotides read TGTGCCAGCAGTGACTTTGGACAGAACACAGATACGCAGTATTTT. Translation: CASSDFGQNTDTQYF.

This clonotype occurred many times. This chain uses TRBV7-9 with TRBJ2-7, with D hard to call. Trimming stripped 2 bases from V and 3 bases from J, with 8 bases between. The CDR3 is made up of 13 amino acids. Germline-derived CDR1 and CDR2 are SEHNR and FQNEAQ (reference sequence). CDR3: CASSLNRIYEQYF. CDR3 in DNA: TGTGCCAGCAGCTTAAACCGTATCTACGAGCAGTACTTC.

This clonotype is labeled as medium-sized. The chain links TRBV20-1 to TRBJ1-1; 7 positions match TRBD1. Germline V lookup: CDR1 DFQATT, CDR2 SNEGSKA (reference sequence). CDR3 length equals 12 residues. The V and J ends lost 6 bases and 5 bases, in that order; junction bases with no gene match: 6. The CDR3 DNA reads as TGCAGTGCCATCCCAGGGGGGACTGAAGCTTTCTTT. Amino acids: CSAIPGGTEAFF.